Many counts were recorded for the clone carrying this T cell receptor beta chain. Its antigen is currently unknown. The read terminates 3 residues ahead of where the CDR3 ends, so the germline J gene completes it. This record belongs to a study of T cell clonality in common variable immunodeficiency. Equal genomic DNA amounts from CVID and control samples were sequenced. Sequenced by immunoSEQ multiplex PCR; TCRdb stores in-frame clones only, minus some. The sample includes roughly 79,000 clones, none of them occurring once. Whole-study findings and limits: Authors noted CVID clonality's cause needs subpopulation repertoire sequencing.

The germline gives CDR1 MNHNS, CDR2 SASEGT. There are 15 residues in the CDR3. V was clipped by 4 bases and J by 4 bases; unmatched bases: 7. This receptor was identified in a person aged 18 to 70 in good health. Sequenced input: peripheral blood mononuclear cells. The V and J genes are TRBV6-1 and TRBJ2-5; TRBD1 agrees at 9 bases. The CDR3 here is CASSGNRGRRETQYF. CDR3 DNA, as far as it was read: TGTGCCAGCAGTGGAAACAGGGGGCGTCGAGAGACC.